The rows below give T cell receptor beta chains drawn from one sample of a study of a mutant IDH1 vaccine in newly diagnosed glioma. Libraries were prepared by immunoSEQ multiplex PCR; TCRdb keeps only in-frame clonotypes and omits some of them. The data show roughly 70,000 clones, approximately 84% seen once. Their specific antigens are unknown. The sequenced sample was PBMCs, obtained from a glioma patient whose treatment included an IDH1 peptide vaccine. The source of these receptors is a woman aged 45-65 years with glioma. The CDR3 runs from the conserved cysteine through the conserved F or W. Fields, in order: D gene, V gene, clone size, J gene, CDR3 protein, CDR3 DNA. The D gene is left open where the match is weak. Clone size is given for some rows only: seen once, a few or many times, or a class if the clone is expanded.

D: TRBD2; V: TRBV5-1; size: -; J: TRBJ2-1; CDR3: CASTPRPVAGGPEQFF; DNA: TGCGCCAGCACCCCCCGCCCGGTAGCGGGGGGGCCTGAGCAGTTCTTC
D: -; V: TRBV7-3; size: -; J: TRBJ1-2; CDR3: CASSQGQGYGYTF; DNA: TGTGCCAGCAGCCAAGGGCAGGGCTATGGCTACACCTTC
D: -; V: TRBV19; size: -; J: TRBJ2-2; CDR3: CASSIEGRGNTGELFF; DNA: TGTGCCAGTAGTATAGAAGGCAGGGGTAACACCGGGGAGCTGTTTTTT
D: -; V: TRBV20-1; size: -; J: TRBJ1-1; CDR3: CSARSITEAFF; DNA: TGCAGTGCTAGATCCATTACTGAAGCTTTCTTT
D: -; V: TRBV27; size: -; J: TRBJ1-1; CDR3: CASSPRRDRNTEAFF; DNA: TGTGCCAGCAGTCCACGCCGGGACCGCAACACTGAAGCTTTCTTT
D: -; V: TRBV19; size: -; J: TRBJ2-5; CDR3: CASNTPGQYQETQYF; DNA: TGTGCCAGTAATACGCCCGGGCAGTACCAAGAGACCCAGTACTTC
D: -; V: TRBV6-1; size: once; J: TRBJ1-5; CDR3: CASRQNSNQPQHF; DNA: TGTGCCAGCAGACAGAATAGCAATCAGCCCCAGCATTTT
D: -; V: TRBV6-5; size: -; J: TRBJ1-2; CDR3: CASRAGTLNYGYTF; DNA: TGTGCCAGCAGGGCTGGGACCTTAAACTATGGCTACACCTTC
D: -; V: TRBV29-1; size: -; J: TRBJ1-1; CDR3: CSVLGRTEAFF; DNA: TGCAGCGTTCTAGGCCGGACTGAAGCTTTCTTT
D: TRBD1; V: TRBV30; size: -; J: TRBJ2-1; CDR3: CAWSEHRDRGFYNEQFF; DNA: TGTGCCTGGAGTGAACACCGGGACAGGGGGTTCTACAATGAGCAGTTCTTC
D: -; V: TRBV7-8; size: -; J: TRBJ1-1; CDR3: CASSSEGVRTEAFF; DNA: TGTGCCAGCAGTTCCGAGGGGGTGCGAACTGAAGCTTTCTTT
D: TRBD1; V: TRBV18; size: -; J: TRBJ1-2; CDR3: CASSPGGQGDHGYTF; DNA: TGTGCCAGCTCACCAGGGGGACAGGGGGATCATGGCTACACCTTC
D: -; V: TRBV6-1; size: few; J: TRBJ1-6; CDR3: CASSTVTGNNSPLHF; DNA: TGTGCCAGCAGTACAGTCACGGGGAACAATTCACCCCTCCACTTT
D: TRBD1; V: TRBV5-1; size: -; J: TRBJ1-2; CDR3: CASGEGANYGYTF; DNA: TGCGCCAGCGGTGAGGGGGCGAACTATGGCTACACCTTC
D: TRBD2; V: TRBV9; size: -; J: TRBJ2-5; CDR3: CASSVEGLGGAQYF; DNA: TGTGCCAGCAGCGTAGAGGGACTGGGAGGGGCCCAGTACTTC
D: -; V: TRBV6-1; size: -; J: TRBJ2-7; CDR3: CASSGQGVSPYEQYF; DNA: TGTGCCAGCAGTGGGCAGGGTGTTTCTCCCTACGAGCAGTACTTC
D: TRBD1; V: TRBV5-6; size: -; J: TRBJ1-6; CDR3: CASSLFQGVNSPLHF; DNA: TGTGCCAGCAGCTTGTTTCAGGGGGTCAATTCACCCCTCCACTTT
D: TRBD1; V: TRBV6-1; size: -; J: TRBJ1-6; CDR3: CASSEMGQGVGNSPLHF; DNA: TGTGCCAGCAGTGAAATGGGACAGGGAGTGGGAAATTCACCCCTCCACTTT
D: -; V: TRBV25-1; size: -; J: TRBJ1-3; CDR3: CASSRKGAHSGNTIYF; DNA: TGTGCCAGCAGTCGGAAAGGGGCCCACTCTGGAAACACCATATATTTT
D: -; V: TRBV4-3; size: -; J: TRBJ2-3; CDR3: CASSQDLPGTQYF; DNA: TGCGCCAGCAGCCAAGATTTACCAGGGACGCAGTATTTT
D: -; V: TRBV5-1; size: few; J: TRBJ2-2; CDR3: CASSSTGNTGELFF; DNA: TGCGCCAGCAGCTCGACAGGGAACACCGGGGAGCTGTTTTTT
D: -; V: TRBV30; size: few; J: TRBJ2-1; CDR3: CAWSLQGMVNEQFF; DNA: TGTGCCTGGAGTTTACAGGGTATGGTGAATGAGCAGTTCTTC
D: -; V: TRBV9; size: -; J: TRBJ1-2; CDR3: CASSVALGQSEGPYGYTF; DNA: TGTGCCAGCAGCGTAGCCCTAGGACAGTCCGAGGGGCCCTATGGCTACACCTTC
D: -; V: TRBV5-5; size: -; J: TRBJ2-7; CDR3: CASAPHLATGAYEQYF; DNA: TGTGCCAGTGCCCCCCACCTGGCGACGGGGGCCTACGAGCAGTACTTC
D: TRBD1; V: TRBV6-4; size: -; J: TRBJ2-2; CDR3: CASSGGQGSAGELFF; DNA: TGTGCCAGCAGTGGGGGACAGGGGAGTGCCGGGGAGCTGTTTTTT
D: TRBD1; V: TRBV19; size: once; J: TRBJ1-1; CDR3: CASSGQGRRNTEAFF; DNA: TGTGCCAGTAGTGGACAGGGACGGAGGAACACTGAAGCTTTCTTT
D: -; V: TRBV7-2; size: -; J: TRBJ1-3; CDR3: CASSFTVRRANTIYF; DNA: TGTGCCAGCAGCTTCACGGTCCGCAGGGCCAACACCATATATTTT
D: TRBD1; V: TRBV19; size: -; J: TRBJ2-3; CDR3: CASSPRRDRDTQYF; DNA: TGTGCCAGTAGTCCCCGCCGGGACAGGGATACGCAGTATTTT
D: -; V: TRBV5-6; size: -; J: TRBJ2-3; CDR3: CASRRTGLGTDTQYF; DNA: TGTGCCAGCAGACGTACAGGGTTGGGCACAGATACGCAGTATTTT
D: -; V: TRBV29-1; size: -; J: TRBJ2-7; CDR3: CSVEGFGEQYF; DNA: TGCAGCGTTGAGGGATTCGGCGAGCAGTACTTC
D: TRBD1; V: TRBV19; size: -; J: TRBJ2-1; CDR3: CASTESGRGLIF; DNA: TGTGCCAGTACTGAGTCCGGCAGGGGGCTTATCTTC
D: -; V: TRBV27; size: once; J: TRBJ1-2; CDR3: CASSFGTTNYGYTF; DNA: TGTGCCAGCAGTTTCGGGACAACTAACTATGGCTACACCTTC
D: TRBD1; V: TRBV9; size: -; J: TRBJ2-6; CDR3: CASSAPVPGGASGANVLTF; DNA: TGTGCCAGCAGCGCACCGGTTCCAGGGGGCGCTTCTGGGGCCAACGTCCTGACTTTC
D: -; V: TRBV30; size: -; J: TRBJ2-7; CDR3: CAWSVRQGYEQYF; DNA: TGTGCCTGGAGTGTGAGGCAGGGCTACGAGCAGTACTTC
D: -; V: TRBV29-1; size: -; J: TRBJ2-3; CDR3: CSAWVARRADTQYF; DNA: TGCAGCGCCTGGGTGGCCCGAAGGGCGGATACGCAGTATTTT
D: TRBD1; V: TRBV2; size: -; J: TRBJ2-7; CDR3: CASSWGVPGQGYEQYF; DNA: TGTGCCAGCAGTTGGGGGGTTCCGGGACAGGGCTACGAGCAGTACTTC
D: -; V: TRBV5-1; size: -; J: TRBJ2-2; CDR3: CASIPIRENTGELFF; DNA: TGCGCCAGCATACCGATCAGGGAGAACACCGGGGAGCTGTTTTTT
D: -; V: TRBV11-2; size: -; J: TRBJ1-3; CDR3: CASSFSDGRNTIYF; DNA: TGTGCCAGCAGCTTCTCCGACGGTCGGAACACCATATATTTT
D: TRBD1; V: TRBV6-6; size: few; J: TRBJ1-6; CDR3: CASSGTGGSPLHF; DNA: TGTGCCAGCTCGGGAACAGGGGGGTCACCCCTCCACTTT
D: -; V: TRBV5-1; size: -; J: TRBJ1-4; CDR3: CASSLSGQGINEKLFF; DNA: TGCGCCAGCAGCTTGTCAGGGCAGGGGATAAATGAAAAACTGTTTTTT
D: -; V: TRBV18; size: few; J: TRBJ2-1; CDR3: CASSLGGQYNEQFF; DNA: TGTGCCAGCTCACTCGGTGGACAGTACAATGAGCAGTTCTTC
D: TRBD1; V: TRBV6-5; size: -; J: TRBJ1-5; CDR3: CASSITTGGNQPQHF; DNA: TGTGCCAGCAGTATCACGACAGGGGGCAATCAGCCCCAGCATTTT
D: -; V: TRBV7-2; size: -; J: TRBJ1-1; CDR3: CASSSLDGRRNTEAFF; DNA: TGTGCCAGCAGCTCTTTGGACGGCAGACGGAACACTGAAGCTTTCTTT
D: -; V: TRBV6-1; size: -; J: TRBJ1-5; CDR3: CASSERGLSNQPQHF; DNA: TGTGCCAGCAGTGAGAGAGGGTTAAGCAATCAGCCCCAGCATTTT
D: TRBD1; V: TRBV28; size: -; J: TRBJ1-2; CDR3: CASRWRDRGTDGYTF; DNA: TGTGCCAGCAGGTGGAGGGACAGGGGTACGGATGGCTACACCTTC
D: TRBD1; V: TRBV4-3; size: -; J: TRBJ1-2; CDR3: CASSQGQGSGYGYTF; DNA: TGCGCCAGCAGCCAGGGACAGGGGTCGGGCTATGGCTACACCTTC
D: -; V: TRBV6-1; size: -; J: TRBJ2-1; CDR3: CASSEWDEQFF; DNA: TGTGCCAGCAGTGAGTGGGATGAGCAGTTCTTC
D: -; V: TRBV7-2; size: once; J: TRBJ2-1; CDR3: CASSRSSYNEQFF; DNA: TGTGCCAGCAGCCGGAGCTCCTACAATGAGCAGTTCTTC
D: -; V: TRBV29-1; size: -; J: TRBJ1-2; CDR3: CSVEADGYTF; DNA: TGCAGCGTTGAGGCGGATGGCTACACCTTC
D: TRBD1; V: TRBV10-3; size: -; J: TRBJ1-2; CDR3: CAISGDRGYGYTF; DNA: TGTGCCATCAGTGGTGACAGGGGCTATGGCTACACCTTC
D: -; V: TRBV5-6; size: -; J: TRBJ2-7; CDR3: CASSLRRVHEQYF; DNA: TGTGCCAGCAGCTTGAGGCGGGTTCACGAGCAGTACTTC
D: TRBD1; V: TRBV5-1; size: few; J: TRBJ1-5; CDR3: CASSLTGGSEPQHF; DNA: TGCGCCAGCAGCCTAACAGGGGGCTCGGAGCCCCAGCATTTT
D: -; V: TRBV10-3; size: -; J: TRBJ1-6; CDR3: CAIKEGSSYNSPLHF; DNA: TGTGCCATCAAGGAGGGGAGCTCCTATAATTCACCCCTCCACTTT
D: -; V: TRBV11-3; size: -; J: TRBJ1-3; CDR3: CASRPKTGNTIYF; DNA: TGTGCCAGCAGGCCCAAGACAGGAAACACCATATATTTT